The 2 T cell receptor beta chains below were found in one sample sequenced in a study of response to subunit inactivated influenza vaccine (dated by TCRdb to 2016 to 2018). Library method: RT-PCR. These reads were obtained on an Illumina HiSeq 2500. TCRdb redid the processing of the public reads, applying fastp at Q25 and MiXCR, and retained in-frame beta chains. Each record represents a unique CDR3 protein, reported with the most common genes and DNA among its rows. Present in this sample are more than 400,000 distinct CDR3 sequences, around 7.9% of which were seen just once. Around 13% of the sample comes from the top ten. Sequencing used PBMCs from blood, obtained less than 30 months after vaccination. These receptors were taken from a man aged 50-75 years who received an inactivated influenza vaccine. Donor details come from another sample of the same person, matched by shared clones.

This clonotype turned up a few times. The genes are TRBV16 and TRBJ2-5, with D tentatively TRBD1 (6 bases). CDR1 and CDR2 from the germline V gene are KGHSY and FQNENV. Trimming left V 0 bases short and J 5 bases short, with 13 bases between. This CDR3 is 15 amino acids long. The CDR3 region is CASSQSRNTGETQYF. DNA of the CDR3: TGTGCCAGCAGCCAATCCAGGAACACAGGGGAGACCCAGTACTTC.

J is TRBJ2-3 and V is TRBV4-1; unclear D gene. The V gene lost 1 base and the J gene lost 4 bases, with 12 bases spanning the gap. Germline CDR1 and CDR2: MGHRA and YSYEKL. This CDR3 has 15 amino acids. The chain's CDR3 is CASSQVASRSDTQYF. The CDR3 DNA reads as TGCGCCAGCAGCCAAGTGGCCAGTCGTTCAGATACGCAGTATTTT.